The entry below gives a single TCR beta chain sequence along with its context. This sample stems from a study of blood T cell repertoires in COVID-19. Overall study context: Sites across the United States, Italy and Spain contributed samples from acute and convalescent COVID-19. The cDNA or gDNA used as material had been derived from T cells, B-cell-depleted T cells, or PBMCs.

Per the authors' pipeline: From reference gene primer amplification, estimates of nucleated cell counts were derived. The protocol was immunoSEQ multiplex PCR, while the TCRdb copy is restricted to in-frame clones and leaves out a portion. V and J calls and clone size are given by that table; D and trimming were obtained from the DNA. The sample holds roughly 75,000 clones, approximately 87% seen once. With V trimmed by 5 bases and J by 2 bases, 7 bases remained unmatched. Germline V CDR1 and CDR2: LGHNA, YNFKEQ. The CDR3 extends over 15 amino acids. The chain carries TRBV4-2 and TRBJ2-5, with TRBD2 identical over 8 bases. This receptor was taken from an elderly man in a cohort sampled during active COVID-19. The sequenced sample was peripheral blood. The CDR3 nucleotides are TGTGCCAGCAGCTTGGCCTCGGGGGGGCAAGAGACCCAGTACTTC. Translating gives CASSLASGGQETQYF.